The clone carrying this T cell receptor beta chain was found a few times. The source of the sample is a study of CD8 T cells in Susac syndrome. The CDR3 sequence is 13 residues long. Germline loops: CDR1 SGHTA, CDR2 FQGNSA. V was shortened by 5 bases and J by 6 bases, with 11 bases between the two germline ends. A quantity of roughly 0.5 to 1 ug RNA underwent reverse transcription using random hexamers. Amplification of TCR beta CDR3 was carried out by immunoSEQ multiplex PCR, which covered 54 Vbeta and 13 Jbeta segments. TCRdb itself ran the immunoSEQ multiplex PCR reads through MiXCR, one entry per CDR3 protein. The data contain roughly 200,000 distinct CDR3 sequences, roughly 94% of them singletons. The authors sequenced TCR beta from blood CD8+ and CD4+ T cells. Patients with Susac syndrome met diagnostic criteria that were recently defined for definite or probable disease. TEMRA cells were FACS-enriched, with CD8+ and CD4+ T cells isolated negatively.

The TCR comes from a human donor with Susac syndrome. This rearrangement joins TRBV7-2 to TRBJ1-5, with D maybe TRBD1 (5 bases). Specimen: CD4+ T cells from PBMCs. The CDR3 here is CASSPSGGQPQHF. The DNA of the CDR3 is TGTGCCAGCAGCCCCAGCGGGGGTCAGCCCCAGCATTTT.